Detailed here is one T cell receptor beta chain. The assay was immunoSEQ multiplex PCR, and TCRdb's table has in-frame clones only and misses some. This table has hundreds of thousands of clones, over 75% appearing once. This sample stems from a study of shared T cell receptors in the human thymus. The V end was cut by 0 bases, the J end by 8 bases, with 7 bases between. Looked up from germline, CDR1 is SGHVS and CDR2 is FQNEAQ. The CDR3 runs 12 residues. A further study also used this sample, focusing on human thymus T cells.

Sequenced: thymocytes. The TCR was taken from a boy in the first two years of life with a congenital heart defect. The chain recombines TRBV7-8 with TRBJ1-1; the D gene is possibly TRBD1 (5 bases). Here the CDR3 reads CASSLAGAEAFF. The CDR3 DNA sequence: TGTGCCAGCAGCTTAGCAGGGGCGGAAGCTTTCTTT. Together with reference TRBV7-8 and TRBJ1-1, the CDR3 gives the full variable domain: GAGVSQSPRYKVAKRGQDVALRCDPISGHVSLFWYQQALGQGPEFLTYFQNEAQLDKSGLPSDRFFAERPEGSVSTLKIQRTQQEDSAVYLCASSLAGAEAFFGQGTRLTVV.